This T cell receptor beta chain came from a study of identifying expanded T cells in peripheral blood (dated by TCRdb to between 2018 and 2020). Background for the entire study: Technical replicates were generated by sequencing separate aliquots of the same genomic DNA pool, with four replicates compared pairwise.

Findings and caveats that apply to the study as a whole: Across all healthy-donor time intervals, the beta-binomial model significantly cut both the number of clones called differentially abundant and the false-positive rate. The binomial model flagged approximately 1.2 differentially abundant clones between technical replicates, compared with approximately 16 over approximately two weeks and 19 over around 4 weeks. For all healthy donors, the variance in clone template counts between roughly 2-week samples rose significantly as total template count increased. The authors expected that biological variance in healthy repertoires might rise further over much longer intervals, such as months to years.

During the collection period, no immune events, such as infections, were documented for the healthy donors. Time-dependent variance in a beta-binomial model of T-cell clone differential abundance was calibrated using healthy-donor blood repertoires as a training cohort. The training cohort included 10 or so healthy donors, of whom 3 were female and 7 were male. On average the donors were approximately 42 years old, and their ages spanned roughly 29 to 70 years. Whole blood from each healthy donor was obtained from a commercial supplier and was collected at three time points around 13 days apart. For immunosequencing, genomic DNA was extracted from unsorted whole blood. This clone has a single count. Its antigen specificity is not known. No qualities accompany the bases; no much larger clone lies one base away. TCRbeta CDR3 regions were profiled with the immunoSEQ Assay using bias-controlled multiplex PCR amplification of genomic DNA. The published analysis was carried out like this. The absolute abundance of each unique TCRbeta CDR3 region was quantified after sequences were collapsed and filtered. Two models were used to test differential abundance: a binomial model (Fisher-equivalent) and a beta-binomial model that adds time-dependent variance fitted from healthy donors. Clones with fewer than 5 combined templates were excluded, and clones with Benjamini-Hochberg FDR below 0.01 were called differentially abundant. In the beta-binomial model, variance was expressed as a function of the total template count across the two samples, in the form v = (b*log(k)+a)^2. In its TCRdb copy, this immuneACCESS table keeps in-frame sequences only and misses some clones. Where compared with another copy, unresolved V genes explain less than half of these, and the others have no known cause. The V and J calls and clone size come from that table; D and trimming were worked out from the DNA. The sample table lists approximately 110,000 clones, roughly nine tenths of them with a count of one. Roughly 7.6% of the sample is in the top ten clones.

The germline V gene (reference sequence) specifies LNHDA as CDR1 and SQIVND as CDR2. The V and J ends are trimmed by 4 bases and 4 bases, leaving 13 bases between them. The CDR3 goes from the cysteine to the phenylalanine over 14 residues. Here the CDR3 DNA is all that survives: 42 bases in frame from base 1. This TCR was sampled from a person aged 18 to 75 in good health. Specimen: blood. In this chain, TRBV19 is recombined with TRBJ1-2; perhaps TRBD1 is the D gene, with 6 bases matching. CDR3 reads: CASSSRDNLYGYTF. The nucleotide sequence reads as follows: TGTGCCAGTAGTAGCCGGGACAACCTCTATGGCTACACCTTC. Where the CDR3 stops, the reference TRBV19 and TRBJ1-2 genes take over; the full variable domain is DGGITQSPKYLFRKEGQNVTLSCEQNLNHDAMYWYRQDPGQGLRLIYYSQIVNDFQKGDIAEGYSVSREKKESFPLTVTSAQKNPTAFYLCASSSRDNLYGYTFGSGTRLTVV.